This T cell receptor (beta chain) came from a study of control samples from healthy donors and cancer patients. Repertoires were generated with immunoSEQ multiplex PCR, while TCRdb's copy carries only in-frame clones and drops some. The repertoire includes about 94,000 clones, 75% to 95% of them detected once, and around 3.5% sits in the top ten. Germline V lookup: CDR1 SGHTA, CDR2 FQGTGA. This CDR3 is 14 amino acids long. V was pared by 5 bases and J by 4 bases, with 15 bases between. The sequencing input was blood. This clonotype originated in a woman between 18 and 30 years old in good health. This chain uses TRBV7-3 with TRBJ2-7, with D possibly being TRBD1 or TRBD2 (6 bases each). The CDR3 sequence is CASSLGGREYEQYF. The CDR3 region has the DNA TGTGCCAGCAGCCTGGGGGGCAGGGAGTACGAGCAGTACTTC.